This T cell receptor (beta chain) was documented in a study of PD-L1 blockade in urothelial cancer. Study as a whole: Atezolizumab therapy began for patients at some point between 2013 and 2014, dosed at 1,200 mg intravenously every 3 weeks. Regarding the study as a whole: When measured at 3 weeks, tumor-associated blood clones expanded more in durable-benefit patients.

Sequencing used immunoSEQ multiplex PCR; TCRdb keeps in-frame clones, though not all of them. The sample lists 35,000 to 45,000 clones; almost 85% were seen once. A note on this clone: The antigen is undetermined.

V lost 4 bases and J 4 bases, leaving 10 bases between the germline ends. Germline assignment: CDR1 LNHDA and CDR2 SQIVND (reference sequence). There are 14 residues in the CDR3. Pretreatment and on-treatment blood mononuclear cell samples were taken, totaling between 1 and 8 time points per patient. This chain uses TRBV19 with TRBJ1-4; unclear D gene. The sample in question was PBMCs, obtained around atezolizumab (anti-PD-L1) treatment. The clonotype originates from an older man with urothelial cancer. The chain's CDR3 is CASSSSVNNEKLFF. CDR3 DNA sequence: TGTGCCAGTAGTAGTTCAGTAAATAATGAAAAACTGTTTTTT.